Listed here are 17 T cell receptor beta chains from one sample, sequenced in a study of graft-versus-host responses after intestinal transplantation. Generated by immunoSEQ multiplex PCR, the TCRdb table keeps only in-frame clones and is missing some. The sample consists of 140,000 or so clones, around 90% of them appearing once. These receptors are not linked to any known antigen. The sample was unstimulated CD4+ T cells sorted from spleen or lymph node cells, taken before intestinal transplant. These receptors were obtained from a human donor who received an intestinal transplant.

The V call is TRBV30, the J call TRBJ1-6, with TRBD1 as a possible D gene (6 bases). Per the germline V gene, CDR1 is GTSNPN and CDR2 is SVGIG (reference sequence). Trimming left V 6 bases short and J 0 bases short, with 15 bases between. CDR3 length: 16 residues. The CDR3 loop is CACHPGASSYNSPLHF. In DNA form, the CDR3 reads TGTGCCTGCCATCCAGGGGCGAGCTCCTATAATTCACCCCTCCACTTT.

The chain joins TRBV18 to TRBJ1-1; 10 positions match TRBD1. The germline V gene encodes CDR1 KGHSH and CDR2 LQKENI. The CDR3 is 13 amino acids. The trim removed 3 bases at V and 8 bases at J, leaving 3 bases unmatched. The CDR3 coding sequence is TGTGCCAGCTCACCGACAGGGGGCGTCGAAGCTTTCTTT. Its translation: CASSPTGGVEAFF.

The genes are TRBV6-5 and TRBJ2-7; either TRBD1 or TRBD2 may fit D (5 bases each). The germline V and J ends were trimmed by 7 bases and 5 bases, with 15 bases remaining between them. This CDR3 contains 13 residues. Germline CDR1 reads MNHEY; CDR2 reads SVGAGI. The CDR3 bases are TGTGCCAGCATCGGGGCGGCGGGTAACGAGCAGTACTTC. Translation: CASIGAAGNEQYF.

This clone was seen a single time. V is TRBV18 and J is TRBJ2-4; D is uncertain. Germline loops: CDR1 KGHSH, CDR2 LQKENI. Trimming removed 6 bases at V and 4 bases at J, with 10 bases between. CDR3 length: 13 residues. The CDR3 sequence: CASSPGPKNIQYF. The CDR3 bases are TGTGCCAGCTCGCCCGGACCGAAAAACATTCAGTACTTC.

In regard to this clone: A junction end diverges from the germline sequence, so it may reflect a read error. The V call is TRBV4-2, the J call TRBJ2-1; weak D call: TRBD1 (5 bases). This CDR3 is 11 amino acids long. Looked up from germline, CDR1 is LGHNA and CDR2 is YNFKEQ. CDR3 nucleotide sequence: TGTGCCAGCAGCCAAGTGGGGCCGGCGATCTTC. Translating it yields CASSQVGPAIF.

The genes are TRBV18 and TRBJ1-1, with TRBD1 matching 7 bases. The ends lost 3 bases at V and 1 base at J; junction bases unmatched: 8. Germline V lookup: CDR1 KGHSH, CDR2 LQKENI. This CDR3 contains 16 residues. CDR3 amino acids: CASSPRQGGTNTEAFF. CDR3 coding DNA: TGTGCCAGCTCACCTCGACAGGGAGGAACGAACACTGAAGCTTTCTTT.

This clone has only a few counts. This chain uses TRBV27 with TRBJ2-3; 7 bases align to TRBD2. V was pared by 6 bases and J by 1 base, with 4 bases of the junction left unmatched. In germline, CDR1 is MNHEY, CDR2 SMNVEV (reference sequence). The CDR3 runs 14 residues. The CDR3 DNA follows: TGTGCCAGCAGCTGGGACTACCGCACAGATACGCAGTATTTT. The encoded protein is CASSWDYRTDTQYF.

The chain recombines TRBV9 with TRBJ2-3; 7 positions agree with TRBD2. Germline V gene lookup returns CDR1 SGDLS and CDR2 YYNGEE. The V and J ends lost 0 bases and 4 bases, in that order; junction bases with no gene match: 8. This CDR3 region has 16 residues. DNA for the CDR3: TGTGCCAGCAGCGTAGCTGGCGGGAGTGGATCAGATACGCAGTATTTT. Its translation: CASSVAGGSGSDTQYF.

The genes are TRBV19 and TRBJ2-3, with TRBD2 identical over 8 bases. Germline V gives CDR1 LNHDA, CDR2 SQIVND (reference sequence). The CDR3 runs 17 residues. V was pared by 4 bases and J by 0 bases, with 9 bases of the junction left unmatched. The CDR3 here is CASSTHGAGGSTDTQYF. The CDR3 DNA reads TGTGCCAGTAGTACACATGGGGCGGGAGGTAGCACAGATACGCAGTATTTT.

The chain is built from TRBV5-4 and TRBJ1-1; unclear D gene. In germline, CDR1 is SGHNT, CDR2 YYREEE (reference sequence). Trimming took off 4 bases at V and 1 base at J, with 14 bases between the two ends. The CDR3 is made up of 15 amino acids. CDR3 residues: CASSQQRQKNTEAFF. DNA of the CDR3: TGTGCCAGCAGCCAACAACGGCAGAAGAACACTGAAGCTTTCTTT.

The CDR3 region is CASSLLLTEAFF. CDR3 coding DNA: TGTGCCAGCAGTTTATTGCTGACTGAAGCTTTCTTT. The rearrangement joins TRBV28 to TRBJ1-1; D gene ambiguous. V lost 1 base and J 5 bases, leaving 5 bases between the germline ends. The V gene's germline CDR1 is MDHEN and CDR2 SYDVKM. This CDR3 is built from 12 residues.

The chain joins TRBV9 to TRBJ2-3; D perhaps matches TRBD2 (5 bases). The V and J ends lost 0 bases and 0 bases respectively, with 5 bases between them. The germline gives CDR1 SGDLS, CDR2 YYNGEE. The CDR3 spans 14 residues. The CDR3 reads CASSVGLSTDTQYF. The CDR3, as DNA: TGTGCCAGCAGCGTAGGACTAAGCACAGATACGCAGTATTTT.

The sample holds a few counts of this clone. The chain links TRBV11-2 to TRBJ1-1; D is unclear. CDR1 is SGHAT and CDR2 is FQNNGV in the germline V gene. Deletions cut 2 bases from V and 0 bases from J, with 10 bases between. The CDR3 is 15 amino acids. The CDR3 protein is CASSLNLALNTEAFF. The CDR3 coding sequence is TGTGCCAGCAGCTTAAATCTCGCGCTGAACACTGAAGCTTTCTTT.

A single count supports this clone. This sequence joins TRBV27 and TRBJ2-7; 8 nucleotides agree with TRBD1. The CDR3 totals 18 residues. Germline CDR1 MNHEY, CDR2 SMNVEV (reference sequence). J lost 2 bases, V lost 3 bases, and 15 bases had no gene match. The CDR3, as DNA: TGTGCCAGCAGTTTCCTTTCCCCCGGACAGGGTAACACCTACGAGCAGTACTTC. It translates to CASSFLSPGQGNTYEQYF.

In nucleotides, the CDR3 is TGTGCCAGCAGTGTGTTAGCGGGAGTGAATGAGCAGTTCTTC. Its protein is CASSVLAGVNEQFF. This chain links TRBV2 with TRBJ2-1, with TRBD2 matching 9 bases. This CDR3 has 14 amino acids. V shed 4 bases, J shed 7 bases, and the junction held 5 bases outside the gene matches. Germline V gives CDR1 SNHLY, CDR2 FYNNEI.

The CDR3: CASSLLGADEKLFF. In DNA form, the CDR3 reads TGTGCCAGCAGTTTATTGGGGGCGGATGAAAAACTGTTTTTT. The chain is built from TRBV28 and TRBJ1-4, with D perhaps TRBD1 (6 bases). The CDR3 loop spans 14 amino acids. From germline, CDR1 is MDHEN and CDR2 SYDVKM. V lost 1 base to trimming and J lost 6 bases, with 9 bases between them.

J is TRBJ2-7 and V is TRBV7-9; 11 bases align to TRBD2. CDR1 is SEHNR, CDR2 FQNEAQ, per germline (reference sequence). J was trimmed by 6 bases and V by 7 bases; bases with no gene match: 11. This CDR3 contains 15 residues. The CDR3 protein is CASNGTSGLVGEQYF. CDR3 coding DNA: TGTGCCAGCAACGGGACTAGCGGACTCGTCGGCGAGCAGTACTTC. Drawing the rest from reference TRBV7-9 and TRBJ2-7, the complete variable domain is DTGVSQNPRHKITKRGQNVTFRCDPISEHNRLYWYRQTLGQGPEFLTYFQNEAQLEKSRLLSDRFSAERPKGSFSTLEIQRTEQGDSAMYLCASNGTSGLVGEQYFGPGTRLTVT.